The clone carrying this T cell receptor (beta chain) was counted a single time. Produced via immunoSEQ multiplex PCR; TCRdb's table is partial and in-frame only. The data contain roughly 29,000 clones, 85% to 95% of them singletons. These data come from a study of T cell changes during pregnancy in multiple sclerosis. This TCR was recovered from a female donor with multiple sclerosis, enrolled in a pregnancy study. The source material was CD8+ T cells from peripheral blood mononuclear cells, sampled before pregnancy.

This CDR3 reads CASRHSRDYLIHEQFF. The CDR3 DNA is TGTGCAAGTCGCCATAGCCGGGACTACCTCATACATGAGCAGTTCTTC. This chain connects TRBV12-2 to TRBJ2-1; the tabulated D call, TRBD2, remains unverified against the DNA. TRBV12-2 is a pseudogene locus. The CDR3 covers 16 residues.